The source of this T cell receptor (beta chain) is a study of T-cell reconstitution after alpha-beta-depleted transplantation in children. This CDR3 is built from 15 residues. Trimming stripped 3 bases from V and 2 bases from J, with 14 bases between. Germline CDR1 reads SGDLS; CDR2 reads YYNGEE. General study findings and limits: Several patients had high TCRbeta diversity at day 60; it came from surviving recipient T cells and thymic progenitors. Two months or so post-transplant, alpha-beta T cells reportedly derived from several hundred expanded graft clones. The main origin of T-cell counts and diversity one year after transplant was newly produced T cells.

This sample's TCRbeta library carried unique molecular identifier barcodes. TCRdb reanalysed the PCR reads using MiXCR and keeps one entry per CDR3 protein. The table includes just under 350,000 distinct CDR3 sequences, roughly 15% detected once. Comment on this clonotype: Its antigen is not identified.

The sequence derives from a male patient aged 2 to 9 who had a stem cell transplant for acute lymphoblastic leukemia, so the T cells may come from the graft donor. Specimen: PBMCs, mostly from graft donor cells, collected 360 days after TCRalphabeta/CD19-depleted stem cell transplant. The J gene is TRBJ1-2, the V gene TRBV9; D may be TRBD1 (6 bases). The CDR3 loop is CASSARDTRNYGYTF. The CDR3 nucleotides are TGTGCCAGCAGCGCCCGGGACACGAGGAACTATGGCTACACCTTC.